This TCR beta chain came from a study of vaccination effects on CD4 cells after COVID-19. Profiled with immunoSEQ multiplex PCR; TCRdb holds only in-frame clones, not every one. The sample lists tens of thousands of clones, less than 85% occurring once. Turning to this clone: Its cognate antigen is unknown.

The CDR3 has 13 residues. The V segment lost 7 bases and the J segment 4 bases; nucleotides outside the gene matches: 6. Germline CDR1 and CDR2: SNHLY and FYNNEI. CD4+ T cells were isolated after nine to ten days of culture. From March to December 2020, the person had a SARS-CoV-2 infection that was confirmed by PCR. As their vaccination, participants received two doses of either BNT162b2 or mRNA-1273. This sequence was found in a human donor who had a prior SARS-CoV-2 infection. Material: CD4+ T cells from PBMCs cultured without peptide, obtained after COVID-19 vaccination. The chain employs TRBV2 and TRBJ1-2; 7 bases are a match to TRBD1. CDR3 in DNA: TGTGCCAGCACCAAGGACAGGACCTATGGCTACACCTTC. This sequence encodes CASTKDRTYGYTF.